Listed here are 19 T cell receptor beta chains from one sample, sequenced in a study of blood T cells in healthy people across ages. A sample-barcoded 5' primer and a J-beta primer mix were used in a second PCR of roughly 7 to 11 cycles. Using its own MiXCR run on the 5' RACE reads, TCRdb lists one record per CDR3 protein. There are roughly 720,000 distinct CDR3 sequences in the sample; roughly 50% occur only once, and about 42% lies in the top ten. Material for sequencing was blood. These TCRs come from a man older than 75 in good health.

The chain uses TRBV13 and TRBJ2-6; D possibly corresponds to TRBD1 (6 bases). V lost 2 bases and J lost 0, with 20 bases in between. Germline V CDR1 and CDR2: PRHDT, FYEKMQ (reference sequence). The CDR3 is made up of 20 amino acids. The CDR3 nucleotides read TGTGCCAGCAGCTTATTATACGGGACACCGGCCCTCTCTGGGGCCAACGTCCTGACTTTC. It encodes CASSLLYGTPALSGANVLTF.

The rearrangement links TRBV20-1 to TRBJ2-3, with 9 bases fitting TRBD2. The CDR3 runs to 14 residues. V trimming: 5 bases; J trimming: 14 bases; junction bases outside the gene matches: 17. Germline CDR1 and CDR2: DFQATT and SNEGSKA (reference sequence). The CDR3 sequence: CSAGASGIHRDAYF. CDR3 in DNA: TGCAGTGCTGGGGCTAGCGGGATTCACAGAGACGCGTATTTT.

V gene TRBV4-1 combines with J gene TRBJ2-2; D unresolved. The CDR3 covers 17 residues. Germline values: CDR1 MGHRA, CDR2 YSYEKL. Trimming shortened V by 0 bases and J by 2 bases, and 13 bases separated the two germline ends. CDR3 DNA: TGCGCCAGCAGCCAAGAGGTAGACATACCAAACACCGGGGAGCTGTTTTTT. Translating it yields CASSQEVDIPNTGELFF.

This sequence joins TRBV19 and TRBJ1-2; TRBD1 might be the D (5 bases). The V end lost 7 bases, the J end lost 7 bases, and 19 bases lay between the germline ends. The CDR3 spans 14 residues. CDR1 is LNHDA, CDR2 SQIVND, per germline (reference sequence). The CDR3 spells CASTTRDRTRGYTF. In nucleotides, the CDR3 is TGTGCCAGTACCACTCGGGACCGGACTCGTGGCTACACCTTC.

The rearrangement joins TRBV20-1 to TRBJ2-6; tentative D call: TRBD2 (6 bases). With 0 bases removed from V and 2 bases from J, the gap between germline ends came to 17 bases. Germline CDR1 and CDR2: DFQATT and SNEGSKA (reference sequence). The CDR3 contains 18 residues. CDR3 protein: CSARDGGLLNPGANVLTF. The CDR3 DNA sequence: TGCAGTGCTAGAGATGGGGGACTGTTAAACCCTGGGGCCAACGTCCTGACTTTC.

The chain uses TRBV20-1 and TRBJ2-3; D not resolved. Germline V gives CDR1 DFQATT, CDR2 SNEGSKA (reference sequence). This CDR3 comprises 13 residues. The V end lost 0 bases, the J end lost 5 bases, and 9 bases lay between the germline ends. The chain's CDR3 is CSARDNFGDTQYF. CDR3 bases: TGCAGTGCTAGAGATAATTTCGGAGATACGCAGTATTTT.

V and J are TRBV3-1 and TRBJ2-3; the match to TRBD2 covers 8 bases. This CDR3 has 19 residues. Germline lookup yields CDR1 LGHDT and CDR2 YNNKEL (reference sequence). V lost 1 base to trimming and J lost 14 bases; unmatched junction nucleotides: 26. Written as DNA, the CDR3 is TGTGCCAGCAGCCAAGGTAGCGGGATGCGACGGTCCCCCGAACGATACGCGTATTTT. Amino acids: CASSQGSGMRRSPERYAYF.

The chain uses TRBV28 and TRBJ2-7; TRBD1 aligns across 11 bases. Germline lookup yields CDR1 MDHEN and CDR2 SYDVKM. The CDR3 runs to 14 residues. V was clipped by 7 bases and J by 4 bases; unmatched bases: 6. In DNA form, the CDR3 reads TGTGCCAGCAATCCGGGACAGGGGGTTTACGAGCAGTACTTC. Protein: CASNPGQGVYEQYF.

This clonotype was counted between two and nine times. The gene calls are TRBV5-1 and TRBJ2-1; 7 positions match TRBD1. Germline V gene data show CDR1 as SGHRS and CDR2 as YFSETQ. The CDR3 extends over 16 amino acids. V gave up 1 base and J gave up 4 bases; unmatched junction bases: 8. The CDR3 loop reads CASSLLRDSLYNEQFF. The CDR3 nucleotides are TGCGCCAGCAGCTTGCTCCGGGACAGCCTTTACAATGAGCAGTTCTTC.

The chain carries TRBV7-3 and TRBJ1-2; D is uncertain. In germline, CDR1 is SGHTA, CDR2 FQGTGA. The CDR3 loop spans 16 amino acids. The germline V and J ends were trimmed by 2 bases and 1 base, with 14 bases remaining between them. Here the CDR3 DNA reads TGTGCCAGCAGCTTATGGGAAGGCGGGGTTAACTATGGCTACACCTTC. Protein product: CASSLWEGGVNYGYTF.

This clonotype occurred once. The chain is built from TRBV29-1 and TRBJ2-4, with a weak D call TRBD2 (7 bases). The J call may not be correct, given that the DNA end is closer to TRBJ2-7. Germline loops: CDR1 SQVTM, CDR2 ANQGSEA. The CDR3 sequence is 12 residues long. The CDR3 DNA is TGCAGCGCACGGACGGGGGGCGACGAGCAGTACTTC. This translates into CSARTGGDEQYF.

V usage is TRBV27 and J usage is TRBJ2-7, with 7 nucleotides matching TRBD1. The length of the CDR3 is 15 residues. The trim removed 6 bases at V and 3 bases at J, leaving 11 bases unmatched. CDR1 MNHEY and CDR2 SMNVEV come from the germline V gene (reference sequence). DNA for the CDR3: TGTGCCAGCAGGCCAACCGGGACAGATATCTACGAGCAGTACTTC. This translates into CASRPTGTDIYEQYF.

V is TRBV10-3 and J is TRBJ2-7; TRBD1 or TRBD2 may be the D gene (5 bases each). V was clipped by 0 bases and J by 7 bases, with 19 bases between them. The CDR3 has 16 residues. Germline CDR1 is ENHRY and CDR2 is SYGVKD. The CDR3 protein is CAISESPEGSYNEQYF. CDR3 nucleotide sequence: TGTGCCATCAGTGAGTCGCCCGAGGGGTCCTACAATGAGCAGTACTTC.

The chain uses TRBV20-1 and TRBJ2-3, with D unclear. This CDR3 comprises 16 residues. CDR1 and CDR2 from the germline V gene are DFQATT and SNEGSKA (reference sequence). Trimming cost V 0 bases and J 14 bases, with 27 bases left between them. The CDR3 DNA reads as TGCAGTGCTAGAGATCAGGAGCAGGTGTTGGACGGATACGCGTATTTT. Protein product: CSARDQEQVLDGYAYF.

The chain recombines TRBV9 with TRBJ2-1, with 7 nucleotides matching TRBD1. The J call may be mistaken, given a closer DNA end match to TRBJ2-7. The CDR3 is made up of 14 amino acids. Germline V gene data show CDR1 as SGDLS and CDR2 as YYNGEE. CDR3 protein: CASSSRQGYNEQYF. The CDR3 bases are TGTGCCAGCAGCTCGCGACAGGGTTACAATGAGCAGTACTTC.

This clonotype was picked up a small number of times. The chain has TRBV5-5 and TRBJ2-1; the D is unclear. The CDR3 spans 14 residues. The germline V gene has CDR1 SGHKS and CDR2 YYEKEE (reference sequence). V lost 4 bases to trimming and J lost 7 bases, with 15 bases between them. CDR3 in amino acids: CASSIPLWSNEQFF. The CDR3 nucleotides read TGTGCCAGCAGCATCCCGTTGTGGAGTAATGAGCAGTTCTTC.

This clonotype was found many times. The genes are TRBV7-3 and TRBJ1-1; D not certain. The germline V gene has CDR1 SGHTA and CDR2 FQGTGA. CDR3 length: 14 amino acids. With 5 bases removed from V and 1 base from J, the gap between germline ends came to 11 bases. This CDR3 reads CASSLLPGNTEAFF. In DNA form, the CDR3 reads TGTGCCAGCAGCCTACTGCCGGGGAACACTGAAGCTTTCTTT.

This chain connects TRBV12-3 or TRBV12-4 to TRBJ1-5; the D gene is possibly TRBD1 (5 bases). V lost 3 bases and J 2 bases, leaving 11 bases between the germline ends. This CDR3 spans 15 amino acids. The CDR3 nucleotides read TGTGCCAGCAGTTTTTGGGGGACGGGCAATCAGCCCCAGCATTTT. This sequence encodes CASSFWGTGNQPQHF.

The CDR3 loop reads CAISDQDHNEQFF. The CDR3 coding sequence is TGTGCCATCAGTGATCAGGACCACAATGAGCAGTTCTTC. The chain has TRBV10-3 and TRBJ2-1; no definite D call. CDR3 size: 13 residues. Between the trimmed V and J ends, which lost 3 bases and 5 bases, there was a span of 8 bases. The V gene's germline CDR1 is ENHRY and CDR2 SYGVKD.